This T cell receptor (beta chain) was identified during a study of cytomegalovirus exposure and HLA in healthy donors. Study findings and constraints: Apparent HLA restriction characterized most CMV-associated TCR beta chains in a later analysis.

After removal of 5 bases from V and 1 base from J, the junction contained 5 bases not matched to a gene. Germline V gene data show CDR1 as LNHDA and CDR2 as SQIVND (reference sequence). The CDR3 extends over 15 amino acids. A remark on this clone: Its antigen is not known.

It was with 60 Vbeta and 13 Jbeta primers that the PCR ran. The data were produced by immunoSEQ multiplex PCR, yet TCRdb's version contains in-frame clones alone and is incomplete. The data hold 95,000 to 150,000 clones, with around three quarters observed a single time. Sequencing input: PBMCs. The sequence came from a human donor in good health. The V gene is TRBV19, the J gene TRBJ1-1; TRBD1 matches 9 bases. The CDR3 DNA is TGTGCCAGTAGTCCCGGGACAGGGAAGAACACTGAAGCTTTCTTT. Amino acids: CASSPGTGKNTEAFF.